The 30 T cell receptor beta chains presented below share a single source sample, sequenced in a study of blood T cell repertoires in COVID-19. Assay: immunoSEQ multiplex PCR; the TCRdb copy retains only in-frame clones and omits some. The sample comprises fewer than 650,000 clones, roughly 89% of which are singletons, and 7.8% rests with the top ten. The source material was peripheral blood. The receptors were gathered from a woman aged 45 to 65 with COVID-19, enrolled during active disease.

The CDR3 nucleotides are TGTGCCACCAGCTTAGAACGACAGGGCGACTCACCCCTCCACTTT. It yields the protein CATSLERQGDSPLHF. The genes are TRBV15 and TRBJ1-6, with 7 bases identical to TRBD1. This CDR3 has 15 amino acids. The junction had 11 bases not matched to a gene; V was cut back by 5 bases and J by 10 bases. The V gene's germline CDR1 is LNHNV and CDR2 YYDKDF (reference sequence).

This clone has just one count. The chain uses TRBV12-3 or TRBV12-4 and TRBJ1-2; D is unclear. The CDR3 is 13 residues long. V lost 1 base, J lost 3 bases, and 6 bases lay in between. The CDR3 DNA is TGTGCCAGCAGTTTAGAACAACACTATGGCTACACCTTC. The encoded protein is CASSLEQHYGYTF.

This chain's CDR3 is CASSLSLNQRREAFF. The CDR3 DNA follows: TGTGCCAGCAGTTTATCTCTCAATCAGCGACGTGAAGCTTTCTTT. The chain links TRBV28 to TRBJ1-1; the D is unclear. CDR3 length equals 15 residues. Trimming removed 1 base at V and 7 bases at J, with 16 bases between. Germline V gene data show CDR1 as MDHEN and CDR2 as SYDVKM.

The V call is TRBV28, the J call TRBJ1-2; TRBD1 matches at 7 bases. Trimming removed 6 bases from V and 4 bases from J; junction bases left unmatched: 11. Germline CDR1 and CDR2: MDHEN and SYDVKM. This CDR3 has 15 residues. This CDR3 is CASSRGTVTFYGYTF. As DNA, the CDR3 is TGTGCCAGCAGCCGGGGGACAGTGACATTCTATGGCTACACCTTC.

This clone was seen once. The J gene is TRBJ1-2, the V gene TRBV7-9, with 8 bases aligning to TRBD1. This CDR3 comprises 13 residues. CDR1 is SEHNR, CDR2 FQNEAQ, per germline (reference sequence). V trimming: 3 bases; J trimming: 8 bases; junction bases outside the gene matches: 5. The CDR3, as DNA: TGTGCCAGCAGCTTCCAGGGGGCGGAAGGCTACACCTTC. The encoded protein is CASSFQGAEGYTF.

The chain joins TRBV28 to TRBJ1-5; no firm D call. CDR1 and CDR2 (germline): MDHEN, SYDVKM. Trimming cost V 11 bases and J 3 bases, with 20 bases left between them. This CDR3 has 15 amino acids. Here the CDR3 DNA reads TGTGCCTCTTACCCAGACGAAGCGCCCAATCAGCCCCAGCATTTT. Translation: CASYPDEAPNQPQHF.

The chain is built from TRBV9 and TRBJ1-2; D call uncertain. This CDR3 has 18 amino acids. Germline V gives CDR1 SGDLS, CDR2 YYNGEE. Trimming shortened V by 1 base and J by 0 bases, and 19 bases separated the two germline ends. CDR3 protein: CASSVSFEPRNSNYGYTF. CDR3 bases: TGTGCCAGCAGCGTAAGTTTTGAACCCAGGAATTCTAACTATGGCTACACCTTC.

J is TRBJ2-1 and V is TRBV3-1 (or the pseudogene TRBV3-2), with D possibly being TRBD2 (6 bases). The CDR3 length is 12 residues. CDR1 and CDR2 from the germline V gene are LGHDT and YNNKEL (reference sequence). Trimming took 8 bases from V and 9 from J, leaving 14 bases between them. CDR3 sequence (DNA): TGTGCCAGCGGTTTCTTGGAGGGTGAGCAGTTCTTC. Its translation is CASGFLEGEQFF.

The V and J genes are TRBV5-5 and TRBJ1-2; TRBD1 matches at 7 bases. The length of the CDR3 is 14 residues. Germline-derived CDR1 and CDR2 are SGHKS and YYEKEE (reference sequence). After removal of 3 bases from V and 7 bases from J, the junction contained 9 bases not matched to a gene. Written as DNA, the CDR3 is TGTGCCAGCAGCTCACAGGGACAGAGGGGTGGCTACACCTTC. It is translated as CASSSQGQRGGYTF.

The chain couples TRBV9 to TRBJ1-2; D not resolved. Looked up from germline, CDR1 is SGDLS and CDR2 is YYNGEE. Trimming shortened V by 3 bases and J by 8 bases, and 8 bases separated the two germline ends. This CDR3 comprises 11 residues. CDR3 nucleotide sequence: TGTGCCAGCAGCGCCCTTTCGGGCTACACCTTC. Translating gives CASSALSGYTF.

The rearrangement joins TRBV29-1 to TRBJ1-2, with D possibly being TRBD1 (6 bases). V dropped 4 bases and J dropped 13 bases, with 22 bases sitting between them. The CDR3 sequence is 13 residues long. CDR1 and CDR2 (germline): SQVTM, ANQGSEA. CDR3 in DNA: TGCAGCGTTGCTACGGCATCACAGGGTACACCCACCTTC. It is translated as CSVATASQGTPTF.

V usage is TRBV9 and J usage is TRBJ1-3; no clear D. Germline values: CDR1 SGDLS, CDR2 YYNGEE. CDR3 length: 13 amino acids. Trimming took off 4 bases at V and 8 bases at J, with 13 bases between the two ends. As DNA, the CDR3 is TGTGCCAGCAGCCCGTCCGGTACGGACACCATATATTTT. Protein: CASSPSGTDTIYF.

The rearrangement links TRBV6-5 to TRBJ1-2, with TRBD1 identical over 7 bases. Losses at the gene ends were 0 bases for V and 7 bases for J; bases not matched to a gene: 11. This CDR3 comprises 16 residues. CDR1 is MNHEY and CDR2 is SVGAGI in the germline V gene. Written as DNA, the CDR3 is TGTGCCAGCAGTTACTCGACGACAGGGTCGGATCGTGGCTACACCTTC. Translated, it gives CASSYSTTGSDRGYTF.

This sequence joins TRBV19 and TRBJ2-5; D uncertain. The CDR3 is made up of 12 amino acids. V lost 3 bases, J lost 5 bases, and 7 bases lay in between. CDR1 LNHDA and CDR2 SQIVND come from the germline V gene (reference sequence). The CDR3 region has the DNA TGTGCCAGTAGTATTCACCGGGAGACCCAGTACTTC. Protein product: CASSIHRETQYF.

Turning to this clone: One end of the junction is discordant with germline, which a read error may explain. The V call is TRBV5-1, the J call TRBJ1-1; D possibly corresponds to TRBD1 (5 bases). Germline V gene data show CDR1 as SGHRS and CDR2 as YFSETQ. This CDR3 spans 13 amino acids. CDR3 protein: CATSPGGDTEAFF. The CDR3 DNA reads as TGCGCCACCAGCCCGGGGGGGGACACTGAAGCTTTCTTT.

V usage is TRBV19 and J usage is TRBJ1-2, with D tentatively TRBD1 (5 bases). The germline V gene has CDR1 LNHDA and CDR2 SQIVND (reference sequence). This CDR3 is 13 amino acids long. V lost 4 bases and J lost 4, with 10 bases in between. The CDR3 loop reads CASSRQRFYGYTF. For the CDR3, the DNA is TGTGCCAGTAGTAGACAGCGCTTCTATGGCTACACCTTC.

The gene calls are TRBV24-1 and TRBJ2-1, with 11 positions matching TRBD1. The V gene end was trimmed by 3 bases and the J gene end by 5 bases; junction bases not matched to a gene: 8. CDR1 and CDR2 (germline): KGHDR, SFDVKD. This CDR3 is 17 amino acids long. The CDR3 spells CATSDPPGTGGDNEQFF. The CDR3 coding sequence is TGTGCCACCAGTGATCCCCCCGGGACAGGGGGGGACAATGAGCAGTTCTTC.

The chain employs TRBV19 and TRBJ2-1; no clear D. The CDR3 is 14 residues long. Trimming cost V 3 bases and J 0 bases, with 6 bases left between them. Germline V lookup: CDR1 LNHDA, CDR2 SQIVND (reference sequence). The CDR3 here is CASSMSGSYNEQFF. In nucleotides, the CDR3 is TGTGCCAGTAGTATGTCGGGCTCCTACAATGAGCAGTTCTTC. Together with reference TRBV19 and TRBJ2-1, the CDR3 gives the full variable domain: DGGITQSPKYLFRKEGQNVTLSCEQNLNHDAMYWYRQDPGQGLRLIYYSQIVNDFQKGDIAEGYSVSREKKESFPLTVTSAQKNPTAFYLCASSMSGSYNEQFFGPGTRLTVL.

The CDR3 sequence: CASSLNPRGTGTGNTIYF. The CDR3 nucleotides read TGTGCCAGCAGCTTAAACCCGAGGGGGACAGGGACTGGAAACACCATATATTTT. The chain employs TRBV7-3 and TRBJ1-3; 9 nucleotides agree with TRBD1. The junction had 9 bases not matched to a gene; V was cut back by 1 base and J by 2 bases. CDR1 is SGHTA, CDR2 FQGTGA, per germline. The CDR3 is made up of 18 amino acids.

This clone has only one observation. This CDR3 reads CASRRDGAANTEAFF. CDR3 in DNA: TGCGCCAGCCGGCGGGACGGGGCAGCTAACACTGAAGCTTTCTTT. This sequence joins TRBV5-1 and TRBJ1-1; a weak D match, TRBD1 (5 bases). Trimming removed 7 bases at V and 2 bases at J, with 18 bases between. CDR3 length: 15 amino acids. The germline V gene has CDR1 SGHRS and CDR2 YFSETQ.

This chain links TRBV9 with TRBJ1-2; no firm D call. The V end lost 0 bases, the J end lost 6 bases, and 9 bases lay between the germline ends. Germline CDR1 reads SGDLS; CDR2 reads YYNGEE. The CDR3 sequence is 13 residues long. CDR3 sequence reads: CASSVDGMDGYTF. The CDR3 coding sequence is TGTGCCAGCAGCGTAGACGGGATGGATGGCTACACCTTC.

This clone was recorded once. The rearrangement joins TRBV6-5 to TRBJ1-5; D gene ambiguous. The V end lost 9 bases, the J end lost 0 bases, and 15 bases lay between the germline ends. The CDR3 runs 15 residues. From germline, CDR1 is MNHEY and CDR2 SVGAGI. The CDR3 protein is CASGGVAVSNQPQHF. As DNA, the CDR3 is TGTGCCAGTGGAGGAGTGGCAGTTAGCAATCAGCCCCAGCATTTT.

V gene TRBV18 combines with J gene TRBJ1-2; 8 bases are shared with TRBD1. The V gene's germline CDR1 is KGHSH and CDR2 LQKENI. The ends lost 3 bases at V and 8 bases at J; junction bases unmatched: 11. This CDR3 is built from 15 residues. DNA for the CDR3: TGTGCCAGCTCACCGGCGGACAGGGTGGGAAGAGGCTACACCTTC. Protein: CASSPADRVGRGYTF. The full variable domain, in which reference TRBV18 and TRBJ1-2 provide the parts outside the CDR3, is NAGVMQNPRHLVRRRGQEARLRCSPMKGHSHVYWYRQLPEEGLKFMVYLQKENIIDESGMPKERFSAEFPKEGPSILRIQQVVRGDSAAYFCASSPADRVGRGYTFGSGTRLTVV.

The V call is TRBV9, the J call TRBJ1-4; 10 bases align to TRBD1. CDR1 and CDR2 (germline): SGDLS, YYNGEE. With V trimmed by 2 bases and J by 8 bases, 9 bases remained unmatched. The length of the CDR3 is 16 residues. This CDR3 reads CASSVGPGTGDEKLFF. DNA for the CDR3: TGTGCCAGCAGCGTGGGACCCGGGACAGGGGACGAAAAACTGTTTTTT. The full variable domain, with the rest looked up from reference TRBV9 and TRBJ1-4, is DSGVTQTPKHLITATGQRVTLRCSPRSGDLSVYWYQQSLDQGLQFLIQYYNGEERAKGNILERFSAQQFPDLHSELNLSSLELGDSALYFCASSVGPGTGDEKLFFGSGTQLSVL.

The rearrangement links TRBV9 to TRBJ1-1; D is unclear. The V gene lost 4 bases and the J gene lost 3 bases, with 7 bases spanning the gap. This CDR3 is 12 amino acids long. The germline gives CDR1 SGDLS, CDR2 YYNGEE. The CDR3 DNA reads as TGTGCCAGCAGCCGGGTGGACACTGAAGCTTTCTTT. It encodes CASSRVDTEAFF.

The V and J genes are TRBV5-1 and TRBJ1-3, with 8 bases lining up with TRBD1. CDR1 and CDR2 from the germline V gene are SGHRS and YFSETQ. CDR3 length: 16 amino acids. After removal of 4 bases from V and 1 base from J, the junction contained 7 bases not matched to a gene. The CDR3 bases are TGCGCCAGCAGCCTAGGGACAGGACTGTCTGGAAACACCATATATTTT. It translates to CASSLGTGLSGNTIYF.

This sequence joins TRBV25-1 and TRBJ2-1; D uncertain. The CDR3 consists of 10 residues. The germline CDR1 and CDR2 sequences are MGHDK and SYGVNS. With 8 bases removed from V and 8 bases from J, the gap between germline ends came to 7 bases. This chain's CDR3 is CASGVYEQFF. For the CDR3, the DNA is TGTGCCAGCGGTGTCTATGAGCAGTTCTTC.

Only a few counts were recorded for this clone. The chain is built from TRBV7-8 and TRBJ2-3, with 10 nucleotides matching TRBD2. Germline CDR1 reads SGHVS; CDR2 reads FQNEAQ. The CDR3 is made up of 17 amino acids. V lost 1 base, J lost 3 bases, and 7 bases stayed unmatched. The CDR3 loop is CASSLVSVAGGTDTQYF. The CDR3 DNA follows: TGTGCCAGCAGCTTAGTATCGGTAGCGGGGGGAACAGATACGCAGTATTTT.

The rearrangement uses TRBV7-2 and TRBJ1-2, with D maybe TRBD1 (5 bases). The CDR3 consists of 14 residues. Germline V gives CDR1 SGHTA, CDR2 FQGNSA. Trimming stripped 1 base from V and 2 bases from J, with 8 bases between. The DNA of the CDR3 is TGTGCCAGCAGCTTAGAGGGACTCAACTATGGCTACACCTTC. This gives the protein CASSLEGLNYGYTF.

The gene calls are TRBV10-1 and TRBJ1-1; 9 bases agree with TRBD1. The trim removed 6 bases at V and 6 bases at J, leaving 5 bases unmatched. The CDR3 contains 13 residues. The germline gives CDR1 WNHNN, CDR2 SYGVQD (reference sequence). CDR3 residues: CASSAGTGSEAFF. The CDR3 nucleotides are TGCGCCAGCAGCGCCGGGACAGGGTCTGAAGCTTTCTTT.